This T cell receptor (beta chain) was found in a study of T cell responses to AZD1222 COVID-19 vaccine. Study-wide findings and caveats: White British ancestry dominated among donors, who included more females, and clonal diversity was possibly underestimated. When two AZD1222 doses had been given, Spike-specific TCR breadth and depth rose.

The CDR3 loop spans 14 amino acids. Unmatched junction bases numbered 7, after V lost 6 bases and J lost 6 bases. CDR1 and CDR2 (germline): WNHNN, SYGVQD (reference sequence). TCRdb's table, derived via immunoSEQ multiplex PCR, lists solely in-frame clones and lacks some. The sample yields tens of thousands of clones, about 80% seen once. Notes on this clone: Its target is not known.

The clonotype originates from an adult who received the AZD1222 COVID-19 vaccine. The gene calls are TRBV10-1 and TRBJ2-2, with TRBD1 identical over 7 bases. This specimen consisted of peripheral blood, obtained 28 days after the second AZD1222 dose. This CDR3 is CASRRTGTSGELFF. In DNA form, the CDR3 reads TGCGCCAGCAGGCGGACAGGTACATCCGGGGAGCTGTTTTTT.